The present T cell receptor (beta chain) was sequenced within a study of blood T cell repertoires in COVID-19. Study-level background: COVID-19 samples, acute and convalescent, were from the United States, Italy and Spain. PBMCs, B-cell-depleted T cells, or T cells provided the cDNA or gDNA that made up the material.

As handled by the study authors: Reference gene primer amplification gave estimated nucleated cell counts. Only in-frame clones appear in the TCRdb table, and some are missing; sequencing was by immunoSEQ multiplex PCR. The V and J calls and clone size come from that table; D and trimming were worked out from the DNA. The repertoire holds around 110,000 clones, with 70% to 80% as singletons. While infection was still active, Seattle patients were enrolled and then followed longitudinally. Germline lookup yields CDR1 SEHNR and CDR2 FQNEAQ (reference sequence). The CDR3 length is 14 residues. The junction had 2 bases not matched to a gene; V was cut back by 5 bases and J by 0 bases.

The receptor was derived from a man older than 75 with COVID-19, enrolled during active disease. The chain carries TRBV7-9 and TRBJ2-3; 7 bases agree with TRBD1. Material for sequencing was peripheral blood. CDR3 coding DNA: TGTGCCAGCAGCCCACAGGGGAGCACAGATACGCAGTATTTT. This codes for CASSPQGSTDTQYF.